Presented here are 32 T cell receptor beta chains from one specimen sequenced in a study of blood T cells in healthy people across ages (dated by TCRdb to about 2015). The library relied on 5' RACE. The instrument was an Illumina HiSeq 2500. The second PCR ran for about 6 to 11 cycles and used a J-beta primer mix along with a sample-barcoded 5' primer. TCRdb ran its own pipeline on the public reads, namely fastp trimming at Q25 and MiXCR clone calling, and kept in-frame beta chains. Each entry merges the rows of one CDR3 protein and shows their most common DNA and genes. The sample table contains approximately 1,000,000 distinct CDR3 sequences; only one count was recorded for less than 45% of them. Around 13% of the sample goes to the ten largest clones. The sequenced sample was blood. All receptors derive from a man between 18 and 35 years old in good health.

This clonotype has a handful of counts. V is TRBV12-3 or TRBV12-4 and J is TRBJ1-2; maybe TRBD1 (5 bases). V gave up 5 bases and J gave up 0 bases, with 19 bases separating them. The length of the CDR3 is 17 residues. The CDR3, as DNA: TGTGCCAGCAGTCCCTGGGGGGGGACCCCCACTAACTATGGCTACACCTTC. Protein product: CASSPWGGTPTNYGYTF.

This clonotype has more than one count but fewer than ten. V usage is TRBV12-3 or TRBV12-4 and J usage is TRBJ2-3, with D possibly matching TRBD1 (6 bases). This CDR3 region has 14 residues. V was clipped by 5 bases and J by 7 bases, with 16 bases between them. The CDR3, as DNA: TGTGCCAGCAGTACGATGCGGACAGTGAATACGCAGTATTTT. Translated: CASSTMRTVNTQYF.

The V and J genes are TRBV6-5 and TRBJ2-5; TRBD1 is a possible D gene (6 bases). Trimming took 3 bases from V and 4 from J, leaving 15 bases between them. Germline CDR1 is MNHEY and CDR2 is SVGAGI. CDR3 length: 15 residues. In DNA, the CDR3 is TGTGCCAGCAGTTATCCCAGGGGTGAAGCAGAGACCCAGTACTTC. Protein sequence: CASSYPRGEAETQYF.

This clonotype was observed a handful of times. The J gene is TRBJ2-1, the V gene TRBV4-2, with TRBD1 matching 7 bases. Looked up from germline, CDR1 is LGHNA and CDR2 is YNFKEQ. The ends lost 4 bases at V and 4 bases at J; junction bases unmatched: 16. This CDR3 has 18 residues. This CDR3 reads CASSPTSLNRGRYNEQFF. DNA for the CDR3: TGTGCCAGCAGCCCTACCAGCCTCAACAGGGGTCGTTACAATGAGCAGTTCTTC.

In DNA form, the CDR3 reads TGTGCCAGCAGCCCCCCGGGACCGCATGAAGCTTTCTTT. Translating gives CASSPPGPHEAFF. The J gene is TRBJ1-1, the V gene TRBV5-5; D might be TRBD1 (5 bases). The germline V gene has CDR1 SGHKS and CDR2 YYEKEE (reference sequence). This CDR3 has 13 residues. Deletions cut 4 bases from V and 7 bases from J, with 14 bases between. The entire variable domain, with the rest obtained from reference TRBV5-5 and TRBJ1-1, is as follows: DAGVTQSPTHLIKTRGQQVTLRCSPISGHKSVSWYQQVLGQGPQFIFQYYEKEERGRGNFPDRFSARQFPNYSSELNVNALLLGDSALYLCASSPPGPHEAFFGQGTRLTVV.

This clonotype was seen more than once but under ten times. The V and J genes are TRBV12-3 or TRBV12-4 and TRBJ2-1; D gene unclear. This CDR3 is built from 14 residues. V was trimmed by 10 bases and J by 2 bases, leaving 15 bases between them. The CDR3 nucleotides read TGTGCCATCCTCCCCACTGGTACCTACAATGAGCAGTTCTTC. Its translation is CAILPTGTYNEQFF.

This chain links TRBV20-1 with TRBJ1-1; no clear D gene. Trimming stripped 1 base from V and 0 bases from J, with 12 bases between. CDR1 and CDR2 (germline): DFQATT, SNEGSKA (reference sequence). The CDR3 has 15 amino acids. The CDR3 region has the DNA TGCAGTGCTAGAGGGTATCAGGCGATGAACACTGAAGCTTTCTTT. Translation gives CSARGYQAMNTEAFF.

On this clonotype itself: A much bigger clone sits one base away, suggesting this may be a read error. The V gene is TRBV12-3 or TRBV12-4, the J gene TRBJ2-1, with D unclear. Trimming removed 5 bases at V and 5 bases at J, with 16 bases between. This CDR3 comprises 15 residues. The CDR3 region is CASSSQLGMNNEQFF. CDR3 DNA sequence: TGTGCCAGCAGTAGCCAGTTGGGGATGAACAATGAGCAGTTCTTC.

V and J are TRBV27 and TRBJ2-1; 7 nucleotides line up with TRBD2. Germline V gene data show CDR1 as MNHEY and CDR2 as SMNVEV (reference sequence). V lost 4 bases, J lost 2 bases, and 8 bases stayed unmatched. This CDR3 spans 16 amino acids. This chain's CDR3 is CASSYSLAATYNEQFF. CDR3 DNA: TGTGCCAGCAGTTACTCTCTAGCGGCTACCTACAATGAGCAGTTCTTC.

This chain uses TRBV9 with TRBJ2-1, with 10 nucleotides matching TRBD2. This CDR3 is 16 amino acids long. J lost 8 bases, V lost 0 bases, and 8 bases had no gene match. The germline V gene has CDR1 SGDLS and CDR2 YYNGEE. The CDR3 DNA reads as TGTGCCAGCAGCGTAGACAGCGGGGGGGCCTTGGATGAGCAGTTCTTC. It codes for CASSVDSGGALDEQFF. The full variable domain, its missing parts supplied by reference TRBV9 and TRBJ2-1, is DSGVTQTPKHLITATGQRVTLRCSPRSGDLSVYWYQQSLDQGLQFLIQYYNGEERAKGNILERFSAQQFPDLHSELNLSSLELGDSALYFCASSVDSGGALDEQFFGPGTRLTVL.

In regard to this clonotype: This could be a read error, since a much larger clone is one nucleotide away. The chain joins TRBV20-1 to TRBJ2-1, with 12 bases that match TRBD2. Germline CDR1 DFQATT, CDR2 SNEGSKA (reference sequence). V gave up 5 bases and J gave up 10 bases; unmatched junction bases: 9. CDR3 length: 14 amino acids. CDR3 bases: TGCAGTGCTCCCCGGACTAGCGGGGTCTACGAGCAGTTCTTC. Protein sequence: CSAPRTSGVYEQFF.

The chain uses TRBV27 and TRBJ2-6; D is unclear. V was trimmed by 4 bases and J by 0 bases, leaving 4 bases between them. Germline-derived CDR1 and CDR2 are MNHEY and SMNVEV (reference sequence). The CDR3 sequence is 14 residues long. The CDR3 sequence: CASSSGSGANVLTF. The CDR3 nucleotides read TGTGCCAGCAGTTCCGGCTCTGGGGCCAACGTCCTGACTTTC.

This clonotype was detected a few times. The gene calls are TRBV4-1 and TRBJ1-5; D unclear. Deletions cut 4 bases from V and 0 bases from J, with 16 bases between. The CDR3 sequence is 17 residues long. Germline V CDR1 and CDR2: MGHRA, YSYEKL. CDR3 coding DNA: TGCGCCAGCAGCCCCCGCACGTGGATAACTAGCAATCAGCCCCAGCATTTT. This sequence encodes CASSPRTWITSNQPQHF.

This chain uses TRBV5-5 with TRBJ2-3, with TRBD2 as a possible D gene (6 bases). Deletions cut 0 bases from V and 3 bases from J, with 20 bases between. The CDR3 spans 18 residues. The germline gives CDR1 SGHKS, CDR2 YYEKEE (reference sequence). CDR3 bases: TGTGCCAGCAGCTTGGCTAGGGGAGGTAGCGGACCGACAGATACGCAGTATTTT. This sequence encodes CASSLARGGSGPTDTQYF. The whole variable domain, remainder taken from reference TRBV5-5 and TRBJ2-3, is DAGVTQSPTHLIKTRGQQVTLRCSPISGHKSVSWYQQVLGQGPQFIFQYYEKEERGRGNFPDRFSARQFPNYSSELNVNALLLGDSALYLCASSLARGGSGPTDTQYFGPGTRLTVL.

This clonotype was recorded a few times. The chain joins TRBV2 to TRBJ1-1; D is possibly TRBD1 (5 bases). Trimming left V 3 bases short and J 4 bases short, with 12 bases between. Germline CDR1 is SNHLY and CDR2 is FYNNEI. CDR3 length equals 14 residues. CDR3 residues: CASSDQGVGTEAFF. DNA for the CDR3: TGTGCCAGCAGTGACCAGGGTGTGGGCACTGAAGCTTTCTTT.

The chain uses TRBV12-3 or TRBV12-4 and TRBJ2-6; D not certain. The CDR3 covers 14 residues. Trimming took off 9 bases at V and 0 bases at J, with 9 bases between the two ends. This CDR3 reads CASFPISGANVLTF. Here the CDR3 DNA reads TGTGCCAGTTTTCCTATCTCTGGGGCCAACGTCCTGACTTTC.

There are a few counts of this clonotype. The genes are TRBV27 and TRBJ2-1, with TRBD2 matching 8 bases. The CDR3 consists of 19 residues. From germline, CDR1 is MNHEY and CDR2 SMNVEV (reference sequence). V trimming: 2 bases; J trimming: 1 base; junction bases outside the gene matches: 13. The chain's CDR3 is CASSLNDRGSGASYNEQFF. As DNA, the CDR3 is TGTGCCAGCAGTTTAAATGATCGTGGTAGCGGGGCTTCCTACAATGAGCAGTTCTTC.

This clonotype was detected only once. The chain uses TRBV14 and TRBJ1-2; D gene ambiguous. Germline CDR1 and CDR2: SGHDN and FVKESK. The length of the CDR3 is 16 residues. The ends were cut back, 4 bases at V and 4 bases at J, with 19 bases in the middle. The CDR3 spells CASSRPGADPLYGYTF. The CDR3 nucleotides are TGTGCCAGCAGCCGTCCGGGTGCTGACCCCCTCTATGGCTACACCTTC. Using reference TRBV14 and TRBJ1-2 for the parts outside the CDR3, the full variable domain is EAGVTQFPSHSVIEKGQTVTLRCDPISGHDNLYWYRRVMGKEIKFLLHFVKESKQDESGMPNNRFLAERTGGTYSTLKVQPAELEDSGVYFCASSRPGADPLYGYTFGSGTRLTVV.

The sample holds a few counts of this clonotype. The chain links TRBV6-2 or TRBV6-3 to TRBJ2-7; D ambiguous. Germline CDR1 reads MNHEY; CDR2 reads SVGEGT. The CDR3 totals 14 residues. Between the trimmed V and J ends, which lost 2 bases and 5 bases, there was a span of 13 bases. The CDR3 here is CASSYVRRADEQYF. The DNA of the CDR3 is TGTGCCAGCAGTTACGTTCGAAGGGCCGACGAGCAGTACTTC.

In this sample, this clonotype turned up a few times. CDR3: CAISESGELFF. Written as DNA, the CDR3 is TGTGCCATCAGTGAGTCGGGGGAGCTGTTTTTT. The rearrangement uses TRBV10-3 and TRBJ2-2; D is ambiguous. CDR3 length: 11 amino acids. V was shortened by 0 bases and J by 8 bases, with 1 base between the two germline ends. Per germline, CDR1 ENHRY and CDR2 SYGVKD.

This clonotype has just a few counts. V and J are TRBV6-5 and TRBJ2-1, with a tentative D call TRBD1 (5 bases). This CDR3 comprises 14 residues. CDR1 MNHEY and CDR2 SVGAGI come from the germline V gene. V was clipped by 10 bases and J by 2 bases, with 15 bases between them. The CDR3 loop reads CATKTDLTYNEQFF. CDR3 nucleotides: TGTGCCACAAAGACAGACTTAACCTACAATGAGCAGTTCTTC.

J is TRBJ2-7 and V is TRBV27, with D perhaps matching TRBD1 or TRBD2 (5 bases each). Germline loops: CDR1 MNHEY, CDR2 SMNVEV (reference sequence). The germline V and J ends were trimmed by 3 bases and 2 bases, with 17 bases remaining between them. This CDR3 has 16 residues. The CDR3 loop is CASSFRRGTDTYEQYF. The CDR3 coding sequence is TGTGCCAGCAGTTTTCGAAGAGGGACGGACACCTACGAGCAGTACTTC.

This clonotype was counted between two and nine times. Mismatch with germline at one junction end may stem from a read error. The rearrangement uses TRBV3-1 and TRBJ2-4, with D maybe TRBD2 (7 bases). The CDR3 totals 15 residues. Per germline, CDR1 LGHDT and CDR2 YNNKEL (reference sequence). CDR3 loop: CASSHRGGGKSIQYF. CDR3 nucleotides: TGTGCCAGCAGCCATCGGGGAGGGGGGAAAAGCATTCAGTACTTC.

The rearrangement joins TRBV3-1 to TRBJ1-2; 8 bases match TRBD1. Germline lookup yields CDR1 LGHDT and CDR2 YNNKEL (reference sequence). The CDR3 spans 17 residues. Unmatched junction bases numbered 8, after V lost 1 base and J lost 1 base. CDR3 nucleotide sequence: TGTGCCAGCAGCCAAGTTGGACAGGGAAGGTTTAACTATGGCTACACCTTC. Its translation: CASSQVGQGRFNYGYTF.

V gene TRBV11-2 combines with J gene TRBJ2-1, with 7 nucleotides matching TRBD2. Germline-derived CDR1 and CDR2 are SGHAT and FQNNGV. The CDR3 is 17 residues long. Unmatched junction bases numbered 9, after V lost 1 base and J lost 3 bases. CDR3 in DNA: TGTGCCAGCAGCTTAGGTGGACTAGTTAGAGTCTACAATGAGCAGTTCTTC. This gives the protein CASSLGGLVRVYNEQFF.

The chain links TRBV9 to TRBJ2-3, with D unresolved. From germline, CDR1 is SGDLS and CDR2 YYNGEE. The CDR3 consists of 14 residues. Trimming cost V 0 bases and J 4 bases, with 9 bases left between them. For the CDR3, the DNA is TGTGCCAGCAGCGTAGCTGGGGTAGCAGATACGCAGTATTTT. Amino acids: CASSVAGVADTQYF.

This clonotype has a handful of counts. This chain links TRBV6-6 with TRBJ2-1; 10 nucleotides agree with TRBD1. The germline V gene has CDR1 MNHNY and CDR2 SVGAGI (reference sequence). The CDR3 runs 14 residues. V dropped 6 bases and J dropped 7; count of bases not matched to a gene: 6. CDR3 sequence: CASRSGQGRNEQFF. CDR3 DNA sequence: TGTGCCAGCAGATCGGGACAGGGGAGGAATGAGCAGTTCTTC.

CDR3 nucleotide sequence: TGCGCCAGCAGCCAAGATCTGGCAGCCCTTACCGTTATCGATGAAAAACTGTTTTTT. Amino acid sequence: CASSQDLAALTVIDEKLFF. This chain links TRBV4-3 with TRBJ1-4; D is undetermined. Germline V CDR1 and CDR2: LGHNA, YSLEER. The CDR3 extends over 19 amino acids. The germline V and J ends were trimmed by 0 bases and 6 bases, with 23 bases remaining between them.

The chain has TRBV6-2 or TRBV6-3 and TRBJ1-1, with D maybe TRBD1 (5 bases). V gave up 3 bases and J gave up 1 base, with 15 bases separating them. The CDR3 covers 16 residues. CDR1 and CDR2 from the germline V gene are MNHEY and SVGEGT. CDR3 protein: CASSYNFGTANTEAFF. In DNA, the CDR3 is TGTGCCAGCAGTTATAACTTTGGGACGGCGAACACTGAAGCTTTCTTT.

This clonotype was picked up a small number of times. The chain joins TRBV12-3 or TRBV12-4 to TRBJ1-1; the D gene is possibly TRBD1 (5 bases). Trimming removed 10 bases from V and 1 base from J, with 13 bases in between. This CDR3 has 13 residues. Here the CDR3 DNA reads TGTGCCACCCTAGGGGCGGGGAACACTGAAGCTTTCTTT. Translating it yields CATLGAGNTEAFF.

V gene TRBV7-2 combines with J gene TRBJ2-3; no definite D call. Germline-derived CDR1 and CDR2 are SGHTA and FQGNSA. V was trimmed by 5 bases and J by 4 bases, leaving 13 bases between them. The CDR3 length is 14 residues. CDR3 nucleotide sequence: TGTGCCAGCAGCGTAGGTTCTCCGGCAGATACGCAGTATTTT. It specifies CASSVGSPADTQYF.

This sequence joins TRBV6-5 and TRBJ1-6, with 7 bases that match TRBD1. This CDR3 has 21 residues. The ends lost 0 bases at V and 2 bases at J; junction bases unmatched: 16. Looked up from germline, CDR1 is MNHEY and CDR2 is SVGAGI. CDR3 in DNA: TGTGCCAGCAGTTACTCTGGGGCAGACAGGGCCGGGGGGCCCTATAATTCACCCCTCCACTTT. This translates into CASSYSGADRAGGPYNSPLHF.